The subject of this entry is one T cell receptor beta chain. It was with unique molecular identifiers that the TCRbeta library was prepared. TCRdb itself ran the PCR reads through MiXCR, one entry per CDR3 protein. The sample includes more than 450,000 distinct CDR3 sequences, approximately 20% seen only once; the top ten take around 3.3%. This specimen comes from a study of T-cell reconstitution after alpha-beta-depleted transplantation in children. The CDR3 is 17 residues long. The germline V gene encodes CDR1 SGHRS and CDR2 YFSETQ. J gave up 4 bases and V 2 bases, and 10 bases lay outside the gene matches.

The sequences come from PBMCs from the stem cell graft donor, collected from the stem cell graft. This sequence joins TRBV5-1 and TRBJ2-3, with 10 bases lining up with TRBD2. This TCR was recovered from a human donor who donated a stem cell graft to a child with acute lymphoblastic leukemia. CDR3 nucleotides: TGCGCCAGCAGCTTTGGTAGCGGGAGGCGGCTTCCAGATACGCAGTATTTT. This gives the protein CASSFGSGRRLPDTQYF.